This TCR beta chain comes out of a study of T cell responses to AZD1222 COVID-19 vaccine. The protocol was immunoSEQ multiplex PCR, while the TCRdb copy is restricted to in-frame clones and leaves out a portion. The sample has 150,000 to 200,000 clones, about 94% seen once. Trimming took 0 bases from V and 7 from J; bases not matched to a gene: 1. This CDR3 contains 15 residues. CDR1 and CDR2 (germline): SGHRS, YFSETQ. General study results and limits: Breadth and depth of Spike-specific TCRs rose after two AZD1222 doses.

Worth noting for this clone: Antigen: not known.

This specimen consisted of peripheral blood, obtained on day 0 of AZD1222 vaccination. The source is an adult in good health. The chain has TRBV5-1 and TRBJ2-6, with 10 positions matching TRBD1. CDR3 region: CASSLGQGAANVLTF. CDR3 nucleotides: TGCGCCAGCAGCTTGGGACAGGGGGCAGCCAACGTCCTGACTTTC.